Listed below are T cell receptor beta chains from one sample, sequenced in a study of identical twins. TCRdb redid the calling of the 5' RACE reads with MiXCR, one entry per CDR3 protein. Of approximately 890,000 distinct CDR3 sequences in the sample, about 12% were seen once. The data also belong to a second study, concerning yellow fever vaccine responses in identical twins.

Material for sequencing was PBMCs. The receptor set was obtained from a young woman in good health. Both conserved end residues are part of each CDR3. The D gene is left open where the match is weak. Not all rows give a size; the values are once, few, many and, for expanded clones, a class.

D	size	V	J	DNA	CDR3
-	-	TRBV10-1	TRBJ2-5	TGCGCCAGCAGTGGGGTATTACGGGAGACCCAGTACTTC	CASSGVLRETQYF
TRBD2	-	TRBV27	TRBJ2-5	TGTGCCAGCAGTTTCCTGGGACTAGCGGGAGCCAGAGAGACCCAGTACTTC	CASSFLGLAGARETQYF
TRBD2	many	TRBV10-3	TRBJ2-3	TGTGCCATCACTACCGGGACTAGCGGCACAGATACGCAGTATTTT	CAITTGTSGTDTQYF
-	few	TRBV6-1	TRBJ1-2	TGTGCCAGCAGCTGGACAGATACTTATGGCTACACCTTC	CASSWTDTYGYTF
-	-	TRBV3-1	TRBJ2-1	TGTGCCAGCAGCCTTGGGAATAGCGGACCCCTCAATGAGCAGTTCTTC	CASSLGNSGPLNEQFF
TRBD1	-	TRBV11-2	TRBJ2-1	TGTGCCAGCAGCCGCAGGGGGCCATCCTACAATGAGCAGTTCTTC	CASSRRGPSYNEQFF
-	few	TRBV9	TRBJ1-2	TGTGCCAGCAGCGTAGGGGGCAGCCAAACCTCAACTATAGGTGGCTACACCTTC	CASSVGGSQTSTIGGYTF
-	many	TRBV10-1	TRBJ1-2	TGCGCCAGCAGTGAGTCAGTGGGCTATGGCTACACCTTC	CASSESVGYGYTF
-	-	TRBV19	TRBJ2-3	TGTGCCAGTAGCCAATACCAGGGAGATACGCAGTATTTT	CASSQYQGDTQYF
TRBD2	few	TRBV20-1	TRBJ2-1	TGCAGTGCTACGACTAGCGTATACAATGAGCAGTTCTTC	CSATTSVYNEQFF
-	-	TRBV15	TRBJ1-3	TGTGCCACCAGCACCATGGACCGAGAAGACACCATATATTTT	CATSTMDREDTIYF
-	many	TRBV12-3/TRBV12-4	TRBJ1-1	TGTGCCAGCAGTATGAACACTGAAGCTTTCTTT	CASSMNTEAFF
TRBD2	-	TRBV20-1	TRBJ2-1	TGCAGTGCTAGGGTAGCGGGGCCCCCGTCCGAGCAGTTCTTC	CSARVAGPPSEQFF
TRBD1	-	TRBV29-1	TRBJ2-1	TGCAGCGTTGAACCCGGGACAGCAAACAATGAGCAGTTCTTC	CSVEPGTANNEQFF
-	-	TRBV9	TRBJ1-1	TGTGCCAGCAGCCTCCTCAGCCAGTCCTCCGAAGCTTTCTTT	CASSLLSQSSEAFF
TRBD2	-	TRBV4-1	TRBJ2-1	TGCGCCAGCAGCCAAGAAGGGCCCTTAGCGGGAGGACAAAATGAGCAGTTCTTC	CASSQEGPLAGGQNEQFF
-	-	TRBV6-5	TRBJ2-2	TGTGCCAGCAGTTACTCAAGGGCGGGCCGGGAGCTGTTTTTT	CASSYSRAGRELFF
-	-	TRBV6-5	TRBJ2-6	TGTGCCAGCAGTTACAGGCCAGGGTGGTCTGGGGCCAACGTCCTGACTTTC	CASSYRPGWSGANVLTF
-	many	TRBV10-3	TRBJ2-7	TGTGCCATCAGAGGGGAGAAAAATTTACTCTACGAGCAGTACTTC	CAIRGEKNLLYEQYF
-	-	TRBV20-1	TRBJ2-4	TGCAGTGCTAGAAGCAGGGGAATGACCAAAAACATTCAGTACTTC	CSARSRGMTKNIQYF
-	many	TRBV5-6	TRBJ2-2	TGTGCCAGCAGCTCTCCGACAGTACCGAACACCGGGGAGCTGTTTTTT	CASSSPTVPNTGELFF
-	many	TRBV5-4	TRBJ1-1	TGTGCCAGCAGCCCAGGGACTTATGGGGCTGAAGCTTTCTTT	CASSPGTYGAEAFF
-	-	TRBV25-1	TRBJ2-3	TGTGCCAGCAGTGAGGGGGACACAGATACGCAGTATTTT	CASSEGDTDTQYF
-	-	TRBV20-1	TRBJ1-5	TGCAGTGCTAGAGATGTCAGGGAGCGCAGCAATCAGCCCCAGCATTTT	CSARDVRERSNQPQHF
-	few	TRBV6-4	TRBJ2-2	TGTGCCAGCAGTGACTTCAGCGGGGAGCTGTTTTTT	CASSDFSGELFF
TRBD2	many	TRBV12-3/TRBV12-4	TRBJ2-4	TGTGCCAGCAGTCCGACGACTAGCGGGGGGCAGTACTTC	CASSPTTSGGQYF
-	-	TRBV4-1	TRBJ2-7	TGCGCCAGCAGCCAAGTCTACAGCTACGAGCAGTACTTC	CASSQVYSYEQYF
TRBD2	-	TRBV20-1	TRBJ2-1	TGCTGTGCCAGAGGGGCGGGAGACGCTCAGGGCAATGAGCAGTTCTTC	CCARGAGDAQGNEQFF
-	few	TRBV2	TRBJ2-5	TGTGCCAGCAGTTACCCCATGAGGGACTCTAAAAACGGGTCCCAAGAGACCCAGTACTTC	CASSYPMRDSKNGSQETQYF
-	few	TRBV15	TRBJ1-2	TGTGCCACCAGCAGAGATCGTATGAACTATGGCTACACCTTC	CATSRDRMNYGYTF